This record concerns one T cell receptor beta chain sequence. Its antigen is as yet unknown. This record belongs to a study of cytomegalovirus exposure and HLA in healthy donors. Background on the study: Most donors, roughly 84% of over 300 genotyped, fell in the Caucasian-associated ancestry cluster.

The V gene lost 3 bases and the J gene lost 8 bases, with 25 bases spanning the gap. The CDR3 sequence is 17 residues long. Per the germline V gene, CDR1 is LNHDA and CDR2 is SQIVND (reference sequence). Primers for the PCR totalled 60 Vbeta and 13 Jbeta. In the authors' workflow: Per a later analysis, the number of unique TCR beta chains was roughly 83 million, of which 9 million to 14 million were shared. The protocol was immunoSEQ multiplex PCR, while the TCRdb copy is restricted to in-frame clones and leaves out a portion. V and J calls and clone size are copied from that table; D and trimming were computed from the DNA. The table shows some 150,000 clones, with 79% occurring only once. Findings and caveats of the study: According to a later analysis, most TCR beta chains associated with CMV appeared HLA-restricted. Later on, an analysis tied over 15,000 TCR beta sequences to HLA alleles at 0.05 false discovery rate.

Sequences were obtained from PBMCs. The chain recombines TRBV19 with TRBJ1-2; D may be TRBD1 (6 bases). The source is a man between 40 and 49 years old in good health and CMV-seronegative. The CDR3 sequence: CASSIQDSGIYWGGYTF. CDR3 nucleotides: TGTGCCAGTAGTATTCAGGACAGTGGGATTTATTGGGGGGGCTACACCTTC.